This T cell receptor beta chain is from a study of blood T cell repertoires in COVID-19. The CDR3 spans 16 residues. Germline CDR1 and CDR2: SGHRS and YFSETQ. Trimming removed 0 bases at V and 3 bases at J, with 13 bases between. Sequencing used immunoSEQ multiplex PCR; TCRdb keeps in-frame clones, though not all of them. The data hold around 110,000 clones, with under 90% observed a single time. Sequenced input: peripheral blood. The chain carries TRBV5-1 and TRBJ2-4, with D possibly TRBD2 on 5 matching bases. This clonotype was obtained from a woman aged 65 to 85 with acute or convalescent COVID-19. This chain's CDR3 is CASSLEVGSSKNIQYF. In DNA form, the CDR3 reads TGCGCCAGCAGCTTGGAGGTAGGGAGTAGCAAAAACATTCAGTACTTC.